This T cell receptor (beta chain) was documented in a study of T cell responses to AZD1222 COVID-19 vaccine. Study-wide results and caveats: Sampled repertoires all dated from after the peak T cell response.

Sequencing was performed with immunoSEQ multiplex PCR; in TCRdb, only in-frame clones are kept and a portion is missing. The data hold over 75,000 clones, with 89% observed a single time. Germline V gene data show CDR1 as MNHNS and CDR2 as SASEGT. The CDR3 totals 15 residues. Trimming left V 1 base short and J 4 bases short, with 11 bases between. As to this clone: The antigen is not known.

This TCR derives from an adult in good health. This chain uses TRBV6-1 with TRBJ1-5; D remains ambiguous. The source material was peripheral blood, sampled on day 0 of AZD1222 vaccination. The chain's CDR3 is CASSEVESLNQPQHF. The CDR3 DNA is TGTGCCAGCAGTGAAGTGGAGTCCTTAAATCAGCCCCAGCATTTT.